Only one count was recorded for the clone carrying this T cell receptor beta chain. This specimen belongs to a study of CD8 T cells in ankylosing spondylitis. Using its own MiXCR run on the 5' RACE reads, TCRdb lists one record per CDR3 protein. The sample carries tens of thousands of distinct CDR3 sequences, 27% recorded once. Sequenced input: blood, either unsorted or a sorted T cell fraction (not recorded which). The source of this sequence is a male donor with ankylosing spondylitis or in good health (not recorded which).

CDR3 DNA: TGTGCCAGCAGCCCAAAGGTGGATGAGCAGTTCTTC. As protein: CASSPKVDEQFF. The chain combines TRBV7-9 with TRBJ2-1; D uncertain. Deletions cut 5 bases from V and 8 bases from J, with 10 bases between. This CDR3 region has 12 residues. Germline V gives CDR1 SEHNR, CDR2 FQNEAQ (reference sequence).